This T cell receptor (beta chain) was obtained from a study of intratumoral heterogeneity in liver cancer. The overall study: The median patient age was roughly 62 years, and most were male.

Here immunoSEQ multiplex PCR was the method, and the copy in TCRdb shows in-frame clones only, minus some. The sample shows about 20,000 clones, around 78% of them seen only once. The germline V gene encodes CDR1 SGHNT and CDR2 YYREEE (reference sequence). Trimming took 2 bases from V and 8 from J; bases not matched to a gene: 11. The CDR3 sequence is 16 residues long. The source of this sequence is a woman in her 70s with hepatocellular carcinoma. The V gene is TRBV5-4, the J gene TRBJ2-2, with 8 bases that match TRBD2. This sample comprised tumor-adjacent normal tissue, obtained before any cancer treatment. In DNA form, the CDR3 reads TGTGCCAGCAGCTTCGGTAGCGGGAAAGGTTTGGGGGAGCTGTTTTTT. This gives the protein CASSFGSGKGLGELFF. Full variable domain (missing parts from reference TRBV5-4 and TRBJ2-2): ETGVTQSPTHLIKTRGQQVTLRCSSQSGHNTVSWYQQALGQGPQFIFQYYREEENGRGNFPPRFSGLQFPNYSSELNVNALELDDSALYLCASSFGSGKGLGELFFGEGSRLTVL.